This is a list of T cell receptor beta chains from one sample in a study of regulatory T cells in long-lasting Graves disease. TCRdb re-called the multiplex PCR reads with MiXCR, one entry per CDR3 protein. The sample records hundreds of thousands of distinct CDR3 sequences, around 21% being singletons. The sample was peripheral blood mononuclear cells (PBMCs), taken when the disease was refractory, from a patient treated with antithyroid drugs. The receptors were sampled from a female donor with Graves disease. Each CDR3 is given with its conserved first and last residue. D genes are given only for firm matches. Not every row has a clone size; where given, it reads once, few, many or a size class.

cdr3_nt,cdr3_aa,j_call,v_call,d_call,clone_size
TGCAGTGCTAGCCCCCTCCCCAATGAGCAGTTCTTC,CSASPLPNEQFF,TRBJ2-1,TRBV20-1,.,.
TGTGCCAGCAGTTACCCCGGGACAGGGAGTATCACTGAAGCTTTCTTT,CASSYPGTGSITEAFF,TRBJ1-1,TRBV6-5,TRBD1,few
TGCAGCGTTGCCGTCAGGGGTACGACCACCGGGGAGCTGTTTTTT,CSVAVRGTTTGELFF,TRBJ2-2,TRBV29-1,.,many
TGTGCCAGCAGCCCTTTTAAATGGGACCCCTATGGGCAAGAGACCCAGTACTTC,CASSPFKWDPYGQETQYF,TRBJ2-5,TRBV7-2,.,many
TGCAGCGTTGAGGGGGGAGACAGGGTACACTACGAGCAGTACTTC,CSVEGGDRVHYEQYF,TRBJ2-7,TRBV29-1,.,.
TGTGCCAGCCGAGGGGCGGCGGAGACCCAGTACTTC,CASRGAAETQYF,TRBJ2-5,TRBV12-3/TRBV12-4,.,many
TGTGCCAGCAGCCCATCGGACGGGTACGAGCAGTACTTC,CASSPSDGYEQYF,TRBJ2-7,TRBV7-9,.,many
TGTGCCAGCAGTAAGACTAGCGGGAGCACAGATACGCAGTATTTT,CASSKTSGSTDTQYF,TRBJ2-3,TRBV6-1,TRBD2,few
TGTGCCAGCTTCGGGACAGCGGGGAACACTGAAGCTTTCTTT,CASFGTAGNTEAFF,TRBJ1-1,TRBV5-6,TRBD1,many
TGCAGCGTTCCCTCGAACACTGAAGCTTTCTTT,CSVPSNTEAFF,TRBJ1-1,TRBV29-1,.,many
TGCAGCGCAGATAGGGGGACTGAAGCTTTCTTT,CSADRGTEAFF,TRBJ1-1,TRBV29-1,.,few
TGCAGTGCTAGTGCAGGGAATGGCTACACCTTC,CSASAGNGYTF,TRBJ1-2,TRBV20-1,.,many
TGTGCCAGCCGCCCCATGGTTTGGGGGTCAGAAAACATTCAGTACTTC,CASRPMVWGSENIQYF,TRBJ2-4,TRBV12-3/TRBV12-4,.,few
TGTGCCAGCAGTGCCACAGGGGTGGAGACCCAGTACTTC,CASSATGVETQYF,TRBJ2-5,TRBV12-3/TRBV12-4,TRBD1,.
TGCGCCAGCAGACCCCAGCAAGCCGGGGAGCTGTTTTTT,CASRPQQAGELFF,TRBJ2-2,TRBV5-1,.,few
TGTGCCAGCAGTTCAGGAGACAGGTATTCACCCCTCCACTTT,CASSSGDRYSPLHF,TRBJ1-6,TRBV28,.,.
TGTGCCAGCAGCTTAGGGACAGGGGCCCCATGGGAGACCCAGTACTTC,CASSLGTGAPWETQYF,TRBJ2-5,TRBV11-2,TRBD1,many
TGTGCCAGCAGACCGGGCACCGCAACTAATGAAAAACCGTTTTTT,CASRPGTATNEKPFF,TRBJ1-4,TRBV27,.,.
TGCAGCGTTAGGAGCGGGGAAACCTACGAGCAGTACTTC,CSVRSGETYEQYF,TRBJ2-7,TRBV29-1,TRBD2,few
TGTGCCAGCAGTTTACAACTACGGACAGGTGAAGCTTTCTTT,CASSLQLRTGEAFF,TRBJ1-1,TRBV6-5,TRBD1,many
TGTGCCAGCACCCCTGGTGAGGGAGGGCTCAATGAGCAGTTCTTC,CASTPGEGGLNEQFF,TRBJ2-1,TRBV12-3/TRBV12-4,TRBD2,.
TGTGCCAGCAGCCCTTCGGGACATAACACTGAAGCTTTCTTT,CASSPSGHNTEAFF,TRBJ1-1,TRBV5-4,.,.
TGTGCCAGCGGGGGACTGATCTACGAGCAGTACTTC,CASGGLIYEQYF,TRBJ2-7,TRBV6-1,.,many
TGTGCCAGCAGTTACTGGGGGAATCAGCCCCAGCATTTT,CASSYWGNQPQHF,TRBJ1-5,TRBV6-2/TRBV6-3,.,.